This T cell receptor beta chain was sequenced for a study of T cells after posttransplantation cyclophosphamide. Study conclusions and caveats: Donor-recipient repertoire similarity was low at 1-2 months, rising over year one. TRB overlap between skin or GI tissue T cells and blood was limited.

The ends were cut back, 1 base at V and 4 bases at J, with 7 bases in the middle. The CDR3 has 13 residues. Germline V gene sequence: CDR1 MDHEN, CDR2 SYDVKM. Cyclophosphamide on days +3 and +4 followed busulfan-fludarabine conditioning and a marrow graft. This clone has more than one count but fewer than ten. As yet, its antigen is unknown. The repertoire was sequenced with immunoSEQ multiplex PCR; TCRdb's copy has only in-frame clones and lacks some. The sample has about 12,000 clones, none seen only once; the top ten hold roughly 26%. This clonotype was sampled from a female patient in her thirties or forties who received an allogeneic stem cell transplant from an unrelated donor, was CMV-positive, and had acute GVHD only. The graft donor may have given rise to some T cells. This material consisted of PBMCs, taken after allogeneic stem cell transplant with posttransplant cyclophosphamide. V usage is TRBV28 and J usage is TRBJ2-5, with D maybe TRBD2 (6 bases). CDR3 amino acids: CASSLSGGETQYF. DNA for the CDR3: TGTGCCAGCAGTTTATCCGGGGGAGAGACCCAGTACTTC. Full variable domain (outside the CDR3, taken from reference TRBV28 and TRBJ2-5): DVKVTQSSRYLVKRTGEKVFLECVQDMDHENMFWYRQDPGLGLRLIYFSYDVKMKEKGDIPEGYSVSREKKERFSLILESASTNQTSMYLCASSLSGGETQYFGPGTRLLVL.